This T cell receptor beta chain came from a study of spatial heterogeneity in lung cancer. CDR3 length equals 15 residues. CDR1 and CDR2 (germline): KGHSH, LQKENI. The V gene lost 1 base and the J gene lost 0 bases, with 7 bases spanning the gap. Whole-study findings and limits: The study estimated about 7.2% alpha and over 12% beta chain coverage of tumor T cells. Mutation counts in tumors were tracked by counts of expanded intratumoral alpha and beta TCRs.

This clonotype was observed at least ten times. Its antigen remains unidentified. The time point denotes: sample taken at primary tumor resection. Material for sequencing was whole RNA from tumor, nontumor lung or frozen PBMC, left unsorted. Via MiXCR, TCRdb re-called the 5' RACE reads, giving one row per CDR3 protein. The table includes around 95,000 distinct CDR3 sequences, approximately 4.4% detected once. The source was lung tumor tissue, collected at surgery. V usage is TRBV18 and J usage is TRBJ2-1; D is unresolved. The source of this sequence is a male donor with early-stage non-small cell lung cancer. CDR3: CASSPLPSSYNEQFF. The CDR3 region has the DNA TGTGCCAGCTCACCACTCCCGAGCTCCTACAATGAGCAGTTCTTC.